The 11 T cell receptor beta chains below come from one sample, sequenced in a study of blood T cells in healthy people across ages. Alongside a J-beta primer mix, a sample-barcoded 5' primer served in a second PCR lasting 7 to 11 cycles. TCRdb re-derived calls from the 5' RACE reads in MiXCR, one entry per CDR3 protein. The sample consists of roughly 1,300,000 distinct CDR3 sequences, approximately 60% of them appearing once. Specimen: blood. All receptors derive from a man aged 18-30 years in good health.

The chain employs TRBV5-1 and TRBJ1-2; possible D gene TRBD1, 6 bases. The V end lost 7 bases, the J end lost 7 bases, and 17 bases lay between the germline ends. Germline-derived CDR1 and CDR2 are SGHRS and YFSETQ. The CDR3 has 13 amino acids. Here the CDR3 reads CASAPSGEVGYTF. For the CDR3, the DNA is TGCGCCAGCGCCCCTTCAGGGGAAGTTGGCTACACCTTC. The variable domain in full, completed from reference TRBV5-1 and TRBJ1-2, reads KAGVTQTPRYLIKTRGQQVTLSCSPISGHRSVSWYQQTPGQGLQFLFEYFSETQRNKGNFPGRFSGRQFSNSRSEMNVSTLELGDSALYLCASAPSGEVGYTFGSGTRLTVV.

The CDR3 nucleotides read TGCAGCGTTGAAGGACAGGGCAGAGCTAACTATGGCTACACCTTC. Its protein is CSVEGQGRANYGYTF. The rearrangement links TRBV29-1 to TRBJ1-2; 7 bases are shared with TRBD1. The V gene end was trimmed by 1 base and the J gene end by 0 bases; junction bases not matched to a gene: 5. Germline V gene lookup returns CDR1 SQVTM and CDR2 ANQGSEA. The CDR3 is made up of 15 amino acids.

V usage is TRBV5-1 and J usage is TRBJ2-1; no clear D. The CDR3 length is 13 residues. With 1 base removed from V and 5 bases from J, the gap between germline ends came to 7 bases. Germline CDR1 SGHRS, CDR2 YFSETQ. The CDR3 DNA sequence: TGCGCCAGCAGCTTGAAGGTTGACAATGAGCAGTTCTTC. This codes for CASSLKVDNEQFF.

The V and J genes are TRBV27 and TRBJ1-6; 8 bases are a match to TRBD1. CDR3 length equals 16 residues. The V segment lost 9 bases and the J segment 4 bases; nucleotides outside the gene matches: 11. Germline CDR1 MNHEY, CDR2 SMNVEV (reference sequence). The CDR3 sequence: CARTQGAELYNSPLHF. The CDR3 coding sequence is TGTGCCAGAACCCAGGGGGCGGAATTGTATAATTCACCCCTCCACTTT.

The V gene is TRBV28, the J gene TRBJ2-5; no definite D call. The CDR3 consists of 14 residues. Germline V gene lookup returns CDR1 MDHEN and CDR2 SYDVKM. The V end lost 6 bases, the J end lost 1 base, and 12 bases lay between the germline ends. CDR3 nucleotides: TGTGCCAGCAGCCGTCATGAGTCCCAAGAGACCCAGTACTTC. This encodes CASSRHESQETQYF.

The rearrangement uses TRBV12-3 or TRBV12-4 and TRBJ2-5; D unresolved. V gave up 4 bases and J gave up 11 bases, with 14 bases separating them. The CDR3 loop spans 12 amino acids. The DNA of the CDR3 is TGTGCCAGCAGTTCCAGGCAATCGGAGCAGTACTTC. Its translation: CASSSRQSEQYF.

A single count supports this clonotype. This sequence joins TRBV20-1 and TRBJ1-4; a possible D gene is TRBD1 (5 bases). Germline CDR1 reads DFQATT; CDR2 reads SNEGSKA (reference sequence). The CDR3 is 12 amino acids. V was clipped by 6 bases and J by 8 bases, with 13 bases between them. CDR3 nucleotides: TGCAGTGCGGGACCGCCAGAGGAAAAACTGTTTTTT. This gives the protein CSAGPPEEKLFF.

This clonotype was found a few times. The genes are TRBV7-2 and TRBJ2-7; 8 nucleotides align to TRBD2. After removal of 6 bases from V and 0 bases from J, the junction contained 7 bases not matched to a gene. Germline V lookup: CDR1 SGHTA, CDR2 FQGNSA. CDR3 length equals 15 residues. CDR3 region: CASRPPSGSSYEQYF. Written as DNA, the CDR3 is TGTGCCAGCAGGCCCCCTAGCGGGTCCTCCTACGAGCAGTACTTC. Together with reference TRBV7-2 and TRBJ2-7, the CDR3 gives the full variable domain: GAGVSQSPSNKVTEKGKDVELRCDPISGHTALYWYRQSLGQGLEFLIYFQGNSAPDKSGLPSDRFSAERTGGSVSTLTIQRTQQEDSAVYLCASRPPSGSSYEQYFGPGTRLTVT.

This sequence joins TRBV20-1 and TRBJ2-5; D gene uncertain. The V and J ends lost 3 bases and 7 bases respectively, with 18 bases between them. This CDR3 contains 14 residues. CDR1 and CDR2 (germline): DFQATT, SNEGSKA (reference sequence). The CDR3: CSASYGQTRATQYF. The CDR3 DNA sequence: TGCAGTGCTAGTTATGGCCAGACAAGGGCGACCCAGTACTTC.

The V and J genes are TRBV15 and TRBJ1-1; a possible D gene is TRBD1 (6 bases). Germline CDR1 is LNHNV and CDR2 is YYDKDF (reference sequence). The length of the CDR3 is 15 residues. The V end lost 1 base, the J end lost 5 bases, and 14 bases lay between the germline ends. The CDR3 region has the DNA TGTGCCACCAGCAGAGGCCAGGGGATTATAACTGAAGCTTTCTTT. Translation gives CATSRGQGIITEAFF.

The chain uses TRBV7-9 and TRBJ2-7, with no clear D. Per the germline V gene, CDR1 is SEHNR and CDR2 is FQNEAQ (reference sequence). The CDR3 loop spans 13 amino acids. Trimming took 4 bases from V and 3 from J, leaving 10 bases between them. This CDR3 is CASSWAVRYEQYF. In DNA, the CDR3 is TGTGCCAGCAGCTGGGCGGTGCGCTACGAGCAGTACTTC.